This T cell receptor beta chain was profiled in a study of cytomegalovirus exposure and HLA in healthy donors. Study-wide results and limits: A later analysis showed HLA-associated TCR beta chains outstripping equally common others in clonal expansion.

In the PCR, 60 Vbeta and 13 Jbeta primers were used. Some clones are missing from TCRdb's copy, which holds only in-frame ones; the method was immunoSEQ multiplex PCR. The data contain some 170,000 clones, around 70% of them singletons. Germline trimming cut 5 bases from V and 4 bases from J; bases unmatched to any gene: 5. The CDR3 runs 14 residues. Germline values: CDR1 SGHNT, CDR2 YYREEE (reference sequence). As for this clone: Its antigen is not identified.

This TCR derives from a young man in good health and CMV-seropositive. This chain joins TRBV5-4 and TRBJ1-2, with 10 positions matching TRBD1. The specimen sequenced was PBMCs. The CDR3 spells CASRSGQGTYGYTF. For the CDR3, the DNA is TGTGCCAGCAGATCGGGACAGGGGACCTATGGCTACACCTTC.